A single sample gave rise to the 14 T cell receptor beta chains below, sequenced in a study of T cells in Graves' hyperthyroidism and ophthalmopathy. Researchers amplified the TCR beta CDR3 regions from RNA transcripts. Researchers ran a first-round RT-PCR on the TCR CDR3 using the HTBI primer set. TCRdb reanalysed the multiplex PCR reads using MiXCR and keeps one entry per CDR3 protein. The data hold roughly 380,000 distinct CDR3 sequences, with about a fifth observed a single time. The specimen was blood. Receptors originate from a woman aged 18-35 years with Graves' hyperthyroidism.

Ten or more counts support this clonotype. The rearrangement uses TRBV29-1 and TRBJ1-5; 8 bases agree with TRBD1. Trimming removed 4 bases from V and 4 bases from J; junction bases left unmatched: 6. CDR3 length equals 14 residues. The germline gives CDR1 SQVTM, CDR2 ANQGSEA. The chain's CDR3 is CSVVGTGLNQPQHF. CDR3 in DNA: TGCAGCGTTGTTGGGACAGGTCTTAATCAGCCCCAGCATTTT.

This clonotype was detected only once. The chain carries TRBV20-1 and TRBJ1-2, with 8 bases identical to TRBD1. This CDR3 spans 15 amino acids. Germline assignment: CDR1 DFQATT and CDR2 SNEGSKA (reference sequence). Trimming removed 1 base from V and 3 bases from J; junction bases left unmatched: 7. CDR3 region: CSARANRDRHYGYTF. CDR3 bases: TGCAGTGCTAGAGCGAACCGGGACAGGCACTATGGCTACACCTTC.

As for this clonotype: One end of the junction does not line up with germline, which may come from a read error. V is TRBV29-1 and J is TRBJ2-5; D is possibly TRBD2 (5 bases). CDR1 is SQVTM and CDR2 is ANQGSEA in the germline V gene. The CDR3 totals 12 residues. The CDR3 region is CSIEPGTETQYF. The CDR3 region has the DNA TGCAGCATTGAACCGGGAACAGAGACCCAGTACTTC.

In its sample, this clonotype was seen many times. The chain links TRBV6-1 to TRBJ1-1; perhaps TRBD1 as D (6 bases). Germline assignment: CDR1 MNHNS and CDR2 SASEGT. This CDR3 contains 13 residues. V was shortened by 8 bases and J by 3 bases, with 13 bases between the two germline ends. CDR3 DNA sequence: TGTGCCAGCGTGGAGGGGGTCCACACTGAAGCTTTCTTT. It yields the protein CASVEGVHTEAFF.

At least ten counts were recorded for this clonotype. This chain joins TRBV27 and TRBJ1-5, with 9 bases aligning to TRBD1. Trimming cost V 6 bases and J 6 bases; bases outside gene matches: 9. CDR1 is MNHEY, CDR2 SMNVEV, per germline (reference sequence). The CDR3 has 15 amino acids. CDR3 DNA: TGTGCCAGCAGGAGTAACAGGGGGCCCGGTCAGCCCCAGCATTTT. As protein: CASRSNRGPGQPQHF.

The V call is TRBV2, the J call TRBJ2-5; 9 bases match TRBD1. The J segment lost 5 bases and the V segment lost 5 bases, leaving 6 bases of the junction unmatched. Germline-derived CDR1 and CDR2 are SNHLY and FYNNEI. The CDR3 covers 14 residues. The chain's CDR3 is CASSPGQGFETQYF. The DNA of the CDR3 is TGTGCCAGCAGTCCGGGACAGGGATTCGAGACCCAGTACTTC.

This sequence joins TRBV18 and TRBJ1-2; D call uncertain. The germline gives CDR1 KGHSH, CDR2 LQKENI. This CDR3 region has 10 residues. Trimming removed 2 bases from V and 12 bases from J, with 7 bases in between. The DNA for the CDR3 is TGTGCCAGCTCACCATCCGGCCACACCTTC. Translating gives CASSPSGHTF. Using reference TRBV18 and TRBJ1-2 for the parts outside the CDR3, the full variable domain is NAGVMQNPRHLVRRRGQEARLRCSPMKGHSHVYWYRQLPEEGLKFMVYLQKENIIDESGMPKERFSAEFPKEGPSILRIQQVVRGDSAAYFCASSPSGHTFGSGTRLTVV.

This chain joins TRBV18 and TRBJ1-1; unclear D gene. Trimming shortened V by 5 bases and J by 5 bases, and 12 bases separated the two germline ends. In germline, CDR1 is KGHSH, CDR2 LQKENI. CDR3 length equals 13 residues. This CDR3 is CASSNDMGTEAFF. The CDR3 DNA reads TGTGCCAGCTCAAACGACATGGGGACTGAAGCTTTCTTT. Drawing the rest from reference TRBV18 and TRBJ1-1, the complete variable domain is NAGVMQNPRHLVRRRGQEARLRCSPMKGHSHVYWYRQLPEEGLKFMVYLQKENIIDESGMPKERFSAEFPKEGPSILRIQQVVRGDSAAYFCASSNDMGTEAFFGQGTRLTVV.

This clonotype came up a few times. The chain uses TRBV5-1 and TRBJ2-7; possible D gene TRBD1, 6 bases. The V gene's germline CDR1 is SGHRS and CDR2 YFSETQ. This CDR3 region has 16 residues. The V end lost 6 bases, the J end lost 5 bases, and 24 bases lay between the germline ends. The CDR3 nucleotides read TGCGCCAGCACTTTACTGCCGCGGACAACAGGGAACGAGCAGTACTTC. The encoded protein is CASTLLPRTTGNEQYF. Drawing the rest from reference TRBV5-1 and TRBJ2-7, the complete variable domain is KAGVTQTPRYLIKTRGQQVTLSCSPISGHRSVSWYQQTPGQGLQFLFEYFSETQRNKGNFPGRFSGRQFSNSRSEMNVSTLELGDSALYLCASTLLPRTTGNEQYFGPGTRLTVT.

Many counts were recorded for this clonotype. This CDR3 reads CASYSNRVFGVGYTF. The CDR3 DNA reads TGTGCCAGTTACTCGAACAGGGTATTCGGAGTTGGCTACACCTTC. This sequence joins TRBV6-1 and TRBJ1-2, with D maybe TRBD1 (6 bases). The V gene's germline CDR1 is MNHNS and CDR2 SASEGT. Trimming took off 9 bases at V and 7 bases at J, with 24 bases between the two ends. The CDR3 contains 15 residues.

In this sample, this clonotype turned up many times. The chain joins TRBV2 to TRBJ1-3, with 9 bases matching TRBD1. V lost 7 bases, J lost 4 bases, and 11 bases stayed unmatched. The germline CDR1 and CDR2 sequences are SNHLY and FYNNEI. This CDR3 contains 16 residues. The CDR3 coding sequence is TGTGCCAGCACCCAACGTCGGACAGGGGACGGAAACACCATATATTTT. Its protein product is CASTQRRTGDGNTIYF.

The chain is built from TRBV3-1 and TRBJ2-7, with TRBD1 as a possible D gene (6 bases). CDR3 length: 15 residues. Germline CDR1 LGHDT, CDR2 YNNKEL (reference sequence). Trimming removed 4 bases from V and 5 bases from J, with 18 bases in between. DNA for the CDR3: TGTGCCAGCAGCCCGGGTCCCCTGACAGGAAACGAGCAGTACTTC. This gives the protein CASSPGPLTGNEQYF.

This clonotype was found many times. In nucleotides, the CDR3 is TGTGCCAGTGCATCAGGGGGAAGCCAGCCCCAGCATTTT. Its translation: CASASGGSQPQHF. The genes are TRBV6-1 and TRBJ1-5, with 7 bases fitting TRBD1. V trimming: 9 bases; J trimming: 7 bases; junction bases outside the gene matches: 9. Per germline, CDR1 MNHNS and CDR2 SASEGT. The CDR3 sequence is 13 residues long.

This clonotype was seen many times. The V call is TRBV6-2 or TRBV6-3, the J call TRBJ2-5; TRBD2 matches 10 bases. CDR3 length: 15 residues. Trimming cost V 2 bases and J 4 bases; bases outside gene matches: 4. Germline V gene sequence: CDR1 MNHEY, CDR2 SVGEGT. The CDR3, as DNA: TGTGCCAGCAGTTACCGTCCTAGCGGGGGAGAGACCCAGTACTTC. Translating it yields CASSYRPSGGETQYF.